This T cell receptor (beta chain) comes out of a study of T cell responses to AZD1222 COVID-19 vaccine. CDR3 size: 14 residues. V was clipped by 3 bases and J by 1 base, with 8 bases between them. Germline V gene data show CDR1 as LGHNA and CDR2 as YNFKEQ. Libraries were prepared by immunoSEQ multiplex PCR; TCRdb keeps only in-frame clonotypes and omits some of them. The sample carries 90,000 or so clones, 80% to 90% recorded once. The material sequenced was peripheral blood, taken on day 0 of AZD1222 vaccination. The TCR originated in an adult in good health. V gene TRBV4-2 combines with J gene TRBJ2-3; D may be TRBD1 (6 bases). The chain's CDR3 is CASSQPGGTDTQYF. CDR3 nucleotides: TGTGCCAGCAGCCAGCCAGGGGGCACAGATACGCAGTATTTT.